The T cell receptor beta chain under discussion was sequenced for a study of OX40 agonist ivuxolimab in advanced cancers. With regard to the full study: The costimulatory receptor OX40 (CD134) was targeted by ivuxolimab, a fully human IgG2 agonistic monoclonal antibody. Intravenous ivuxolimab was administered to patients every 2 weeks at six dose levels: 0.01, 0.1, 0.3, 1.5, 3 and 10 mg/kg. Among the roughly 50 dose-escalation patients, some 20 had hepatocellular carcinoma, roughly 15 melanoma, 9 renal cell carcinoma and 9 head and neck cancer. In the dose-escalation cohort, roughly 82% of patients were male, and the mean age was 60 years with a range of about 20 to 80. Patients were allowed to have had prior anti-PD-1, anti-PD-L1 or anti-CTLA-4 therapy, and approximately 40% of the dose-escalation patients had been treated with checkpoint inhibitors. Partial responses occurred in three dose-escalation patients, of whom one had hepatocellular carcinoma and two had cutaneous melanoma. Peripheral TCRbeta sequencing was intended to test whether TCR sequence diversity was altered and clonal T-cell expansion was caused by ivuxolimab. The paper describes the monotherapy dose-escalation part (N ≈ 49 patients) of the phase I trial of ivuxolimab.

About this clone itself: The antigen it binds to is not known. It has no much larger one-base neighbor in the sample; base qualities were not kept.

The trial excluded patients who had a history of autoimmune disease or were on systemic immunosuppression. Peripheral blood for TCR sequencing was collected from all dose cohorts at baseline, on cycle 4 day 1, and on cycle 7 day 1. The samples were drawn from a first-in-human, open-label, multicenter phase I dose-escalation trial of ivuxolimab. The trial enrolled adults with locally advanced or metastatic head and neck squamous cell, hepatocellular, melanoma or renal cell carcinoma. Before TCR sequencing, CD4+ T cells and CD8+ T cells were sorted from peripheral blood as separate populations. Genomic DNA was extracted from sorted cells for sequencing of the TCRbeta CDR3 region. The immunoSEQ Assay was used for sequencing of TCRbeta CDR3 regions. Here the immuneACCESS table is served through TCRdb, limited to in-frame sequences with V and J called. Missing clones are a known gap in these copies; in checked studies unresolved V genes cover under half, and the rest lacks a known reason. The sample table contains approximately 70,000 clones; only one count was recorded for roughly 80% of them. Of the sample, approximately 7.9% falls within the top ten clones.

The junction carries 11 bases between V and J, which are trimmed by 0 bases and 3 bases respectively. Its CDR3 holds 15 amino acids, cysteine through phenylalanine. Only the CDR3 DNA stays, 45 bases, in frame from base 1. The germline V gene gives CDR1 as LGHNA and CDR2 as YNFKEQ. What the study reported, not specific to this receptor: Low levels of normalized T-cell clonal expansion were also shown by some nonresponding patients. At doses of 0.1 to 3.0 mg/kg, clonal expansion of both CD4+ and CD8+ blood T cells was observed from baseline to week 6. Which antigens the clonally expanded peripheral T cells were specific for was not determined. After ivuxolimab, CD8+ T cells had more expanded clones than CD4+ T cells on average. In the 0.1-3.0 mg/kg groups, partial responders were among the patients with the lowest normalized peripheral clonal expansion, particularly in CD8+ T cells.

The source is an adult with an advanced solid tumor such as melanoma, head and neck, liver or kidney cancer. Sequenced here: CD4+ or CD8+ T cells sorted from blood, sampled in a trial of the OX40 agonist ivuxolimab. The sequence links TRBV4-2 to TRBJ1-1, with a weak D call of TRBD1 (6 bases match). The CDR3 region reads CASSQEGAGDTEAFF. The nucleotide sequence is TGTGCCAGCAGCCAAGAAGGGGCAGGGGACACTGAAGCTTTCTTT.